The entry below gives a single T cell receptor beta chain sequence along with its context. This sample is drawn from a study of sequential checkpoint blockade in melanoma. On the study more broadly: DNA from over 80 pretreatment tumor samples underwent TCRβ immunosequencing. Matched biopsies came pretreatment and at week 13 for approximately 20 patients.

Treatment defined: randomized to nivolumab then ipilimumab (arm A) or the reverse (arm B). Patients had received no earlier DNA-damaging chemotherapy. Generated by immunoSEQ multiplex PCR, the TCRdb table keeps only in-frame clones and is missing some. The table lists about 7,900 clones, around 20% of them singletons. Trimming took 4 bases from V and 2 from J, leaving 9 bases between them. CDR1 and CDR2 from the germline V gene are SQVTM and ANQGSEA. The CDR3 loop spans 13 amino acids. The source is a human donor with melanoma. V and J are TRBV29-1 and TRBJ1-3; D is possibly TRBD1 (5 bases). This specimen was tumor tissue (inferred from file names), taken from a patient given nivolumab and ipilimumab in sequence. DNA of the CDR3: TGCAGCGTTGGAGCAGGGACTGGAAACACCATATATTTT. Protein: CSVGAGTGNTIYF.